A single sample gave rise to the 14 T cell receptor beta chains below, sequenced in a study of blood T cell repertoires in COVID-19. Clones were read by immunoSEQ multiplex PCR, and TCRdb kept only the in-frame ones, dropping some. The sample lists around 50,000 clones, 90% occurring once. The specimen was peripheral blood. Receptor source: a man between 65 and 85 years old with acute or convalescent COVID-19.

This clone came up once. The J gene is TRBJ1-2, the V gene TRBV19; D might be TRBD1 (5 bases). Trimming stripped 7 bases from V and 1 base from J, with 16 bases between. The CDR3 consists of 15 residues. Germline CDR1 LNHDA, CDR2 SQIVND (reference sequence). This CDR3 is CASIRDGSYNYGYTF. The CDR3 DNA is TGTGCCAGTATCAGGGACGGGAGTTATAACTATGGCTACACCTTC.

This clone has just one count. The chain couples TRBV29-1 to TRBJ1-2; no clear D gene. The CDR3 runs 14 residues. Germline CDR1 reads SQVTM; CDR2 reads ANQGSEA. V was cut by 2 bases and J by 0 bases, with 10 bases left in between. CDR3 coding DNA: TGCAGCGTTGAATTGGGGAGCTCTAACTATGGCTACACCTTC. Translation gives CSVELGSSNYGYTF.

About this clone: The identical CDR3 is also encoded by other nucleotide sequences in the sample. The V gene is TRBV5-1, the J gene TRBJ1-1; D ambiguous. CDR3 length: 13 amino acids. The germline CDR1 and CDR2 sequences are SGHRS and YFSETQ. V was pared by 0 bases and J by 4 bases, with 7 bases between. The CDR3 sequence is CASSLATGTEAFF. DNA of the CDR3: TGCGCCAGCAGCTTGGCAACGGGCACTGAAGCTTTCTTT.

The rearrangement joins TRBV27 to TRBJ1-2; D may be TRBD1 (6 bases). The ends were cut back, 5 bases at V and 5 bases at J, with 15 bases in the middle. The CDR3 loop spans 14 amino acids. The V gene's germline CDR1 is MNHEY and CDR2 SMNVEV (reference sequence). This CDR3 reads CASSADRTVYGYTF. Written as DNA, the CDR3 is TGTGCCAGCAGTGCCGATCGGACAGTTTATGGCTACACCTTC.

J is TRBJ2-1 and V is TRBV21-1; the DNA was not used to check the table's D call, TRBD2. TRBV21-1 is marked as a pseudogene. The length of the CDR3 is 16 residues. The CDR3 spells CASSLLAGRPYNEQFF. Written as DNA, the CDR3 is TGTGCCAGCAGTTTACTAGCGGGGCGCCCATACAATGAGCAGTTCTTC.

The genes are TRBV18 and TRBJ1-2; 8 positions agree with TRBD1. After removal of 4 bases from V and 0 bases from J, the junction contained 4 bases not matched to a gene. CDR3 length: 15 residues. The V gene's germline CDR1 is KGHSH and CDR2 LQKENI. The chain's CDR3 is CASSRGTGANYGYTF. CDR3 sequence (DNA): TGTGCCAGCTCACGAGGGACAGGCGCTAACTATGGCTACACCTTC.

A single count supports this clone. V and J are TRBV5-1 and TRBJ2-5; 8 bases agree with TRBD1. The CDR3 totals 13 residues. The germline V gene has CDR1 SGHRS and CDR2 YFSETQ. V was clipped by 4 bases and J by 7 bases; unmatched bases: 6. DNA of the CDR3: TGCGCCAGCAGCGGACAGGGTGGGACGACCCAGTACTTC. Protein: CASSGQGGTTQYF.

The V and J genes are TRBV19 and TRBJ2-2; TRBD2 aligns across 11 bases. V shed 3 bases and J 6 bases; nucleotides not matched to a gene: 6. The V gene's germline CDR1 is LNHDA and CDR2 SQIVND (reference sequence). CDR3 size: 16 residues. The CDR3 protein is CASSIYSGGAPGELFF. For the CDR3, the DNA is TGTGCCAGTAGTATTTATAGCGGGGGGGCCCCCGGGGAGCTGTTTTTT.

This clone was seen a single time. The V gene is TRBV10-3, the J gene TRBJ1-1; 7 nucleotides match TRBD1. Per germline, CDR1 ENHRY and CDR2 SYGVKD. Trimming at V came to 5 bases and at J to 2 bases, leaving 8 bases not matched to a gene. The CDR3 covers 15 residues. CDR3 DNA sequence: TGTGCCATCAGTAGAACAGGGGTAGGCAACACTGAAGCTTTCTTT. Translating it yields CAISRTGVGNTEAFF.

The chain has TRBV7-6 and TRBJ2-1; D might be TRBD1 (6 bases). The germline V gene encodes CDR1 SGHVS and CDR2 FNYEAQ. The CDR3 runs 15 residues. V gave up 2 bases and J gave up 5 bases, with 13 bases separating them. The chain's CDR3 is CASSLSFYRDNEQFF. CDR3 bases: TGTGCCAGCAGCTTATCATTCTACAGGGACAATGAGCAGTTCTTC.

This sequence joins TRBV7-2 and TRBJ1-1, with a possible D match to TRBD1 (5 bases). CDR3 length: 15 amino acids. The V end lost 1 base, the J end lost 3 bases, and 12 bases lay between the germline ends. Germline V gene data show CDR1 as SGHTA and CDR2 as FQGNSA. The CDR3 region is CASSLVGDSYTEAFF. CDR3 nucleotides: TGTGCCAGCAGCTTAGTGGGCGACAGTTACACTGAAGCTTTCTTT.

In its sample, this clone was seen once. The chain employs TRBV24-1 and TRBJ1-3; D uncertain. This CDR3 is built from 14 residues. CDR1 is KGHDR, CDR2 SFDVKD, per germline. Between the trimmed V and J ends, which lost 4 bases and 4 bases, there was a span of 10 bases. In DNA form, the CDR3 reads TGTGCCACCAGTGACCCTATCGTAGGAAACACCATATATTTT. As protein: CATSDPIVGNTIYF.

V gene TRBV28 combines with J gene TRBJ1-3, with 8 bases fitting TRBD1. Germline V lookup: CDR1 MDHEN, CDR2 SYDVKM. With V trimmed by 6 bases and J by 1 base, 8 bases remained unmatched. The CDR3 is 16 amino acids. The CDR3 sequence is CASSRSGQVSGNTIYF. In nucleotides, the CDR3 is TGTGCCAGCAGCCGGTCGGGACAGGTTTCTGGAAACACCATATATTTT.

The rearrangement joins TRBV2 to TRBJ1-4; 7 bases map to TRBD1. V gave up 3 bases and J gave up 3 bases; unmatched junction bases: 1. CDR3 size: 14 residues. The germline CDR1 and CDR2 sequences are SNHLY and FYNNEI. The CDR3 region is CASSDRGANEKLFF. CDR3 DNA sequence: TGTGCCAGCAGTGACAGGGGGGCTAATGAAAAACTGTTTTTT.